This T cell receptor (beta chain) emerged from a study of cytomegalovirus exposure and HLA in healthy donors. Use of 60 Vbeta and 13 Jbeta primers characterized the PCR. The protocol was immunoSEQ multiplex PCR, while the TCRdb copy is restricted to in-frame clones and leaves out a portion. The table shows over 150,000 clones, with 60% to 75% occurring only once. This CDR3 spans 14 amino acids. Germline-derived CDR1 and CDR2 are SNHLY and FYNNEI. J lost 7 bases, V lost 8 bases, and 13 bases had no gene match. Sequencing was performed on PBMCs. The chain employs TRBV2 and TRBJ1-1; 7 bases match TRBD1. The receptor was isolated from a woman aged 45 to 65 in good health and CMV-seropositive. The CDR3: CASALTGVTDEAFF. In nucleotides, the CDR3 is TGTGCCAGCGCACTTACAGGGGTTACTGATGAAGCTTTCTTT.